These 18 T cell receptor beta chains share one sample of origin, sequenced in a study of CD8+CD57+ T cells in acquired aplastic anemia. TCR beta VDJ and CDR3 profiles were obtained from a genomic DNA template. One entry per CDR3 protein, called by TCRdb with MiXCR from the reads. The sample includes some 180,000 distinct CDR3 sequences, less than 55% of them seen just once. Sequenced material: sorted CD4+, CD8+, or CD8+CD57+ T cells (not recorded which) from PBMCs. The receptors were gathered from a human donor in good health.

The rearrangement uses TRBV5-1 and TRBJ1-2, with no clear D. The CDR3 spans 14 residues. Deletions cut 4 bases from V and 5 bases from J, with 15 bases between. Germline V CDR1 and CDR2: SGHRS, YFSETQ. DNA of the CDR3: TGCGCCAGCAGCCACGACGTGGGAAGTTATGGCTACACCTTC. Translation: CASSHDVGSYGYTF.

This chain connects TRBV12-5 to TRBJ2-7; D not certain. Germline V CDR1 and CDR2: LGHNT, FRNRAP. The CDR3 is 12 amino acids. V shed 3 bases and J shed 3 bases, with 6 bases lying between them. CDR3 sequence: CASGFADYEQYF. The CDR3 DNA reads as TGTGCTAGTGGTTTCGCGGACTACGAGCAGTACTTC.

The rearrangement links TRBV25-1 to TRBJ1-6; tentatively, D is TRBD1 (6 bases). Germline V lookup: CDR1 MGHDK, CDR2 SYGVNS. The CDR3 contains 15 residues. V was clipped by 7 bases and J by 9 bases, with 19 bases between them. The CDR3 DNA sequence: TGTGCCAGCACCCGGACAGCGAGACATGGTTCACCCCTCCACTTT. It is translated as CASTRTARHGSPLHF.

The V and J genes are TRBV15 and TRBJ2-3; 14 bases are shared with TRBD2. The V segment lost 5 bases and the J segment 1 base; nucleotides outside the gene matches: 8. CDR3 size: 18 residues. Germline CDR1 LNHNV, CDR2 YYDKDF (reference sequence). The CDR3, as DNA: TGTGCCACCAGCGGACTAGCGGGGGGAATAGTTGGCACAGATACGCAGTATTTT. It specifies CATSGLAGGIVGTDTQYF.

This clonotype was counted at least ten times. The CDR3 spells CSARLLAEETQYF. The CDR3 coding sequence is TGCAGTGCTAGACTCCTAGCGGAAGAGACCCAGTACTTC. The chain uses TRBV20-1 and TRBJ2-5; TRBD2 aligns across 7 bases. Per germline, CDR1 DFQATT and CDR2 SNEGSKA (reference sequence). Unmatched junction bases numbered 3, after V lost 2 bases and J lost 3 bases. This CDR3 has 13 residues.

This chain links TRBV29-1 with TRBJ1-2, with no clear D. The CDR3 spans 12 residues. Trimming took 5 bases from V and 4 from J, leaving 11 bases between them. CDR1 is SQVTM, CDR2 ANQGSEA, per germline. In nucleotides, the CDR3 is TGCAGCGTTTACCCAGACACCTATGGCTACACCTTC. This encodes CSVYPDTYGYTF.

This clonotype has a count of ten or more. V gene TRBV7-2 combines with J gene TRBJ1-3; D perhaps matches TRBD1 (6 bases). The V gene lost 1 base and the J gene lost 1 base, with 8 bases spanning the gap. CDR3 length: 15 amino acids. Germline CDR1 and CDR2: SGHTA and FQGNSA. CDR3 nucleotide sequence: TGTGCCAGCAGCTTAGTGGGGGCTTCTGGAAACACCATATATTTT. Translation gives CASSLVGASGNTIYF.

To note about this clonotype: It may be a read error: a sequence one base away is much more abundant. This chain connects TRBV5-4 to TRBJ2-2; 7 bases map to TRBD2. Germline assignment: CDR1 SGHNT and CDR2 YYREEE (reference sequence). This CDR3 has 15 amino acids. This chain's CDR3 is CASSTSGVNAGELFF. DNA of the CDR3: TGTGCCAGCAGCACCAGCGGGGTGAACGCCGGGGAGCTGTTTTTT. The full variable domain, completed using reference TRBV5-4 and TRBJ2-2, is ETGVTQSPTHLIKTRGQQVTLRCSSQSGHNTVSWYQQALGQGPQFIFQYYREEENGRGNFPPRFSGLQFPNYSSELNVNALELDDSALYLCASSTSGVNAGELFFGEGSRLTVL.

This clonotype was picked up many times. The chain links TRBV5-1 to TRBJ2-5; 11 bases align to TRBD1. The CDR3 spans 15 residues. Looked up from germline, CDR1 is SGHRS and CDR2 is YFSETQ. The V segment lost 6 bases and the J segment 2 bases; nucleotides outside the gene matches: 6. The CDR3 spells CASKSRDRGQETQYF. Here the CDR3 DNA reads TGCGCCAGCAAGTCGAGGGACAGGGGGCAAGAGACCCAGTACTTC.

This clonotype was detected only once. The rearrangement uses TRBV19 and TRBJ1-1, with D uncertain. The CDR3 covers 15 residues. Germline-derived CDR1 and CDR2 are LNHDA and SQIVND (reference sequence). V was clipped by 3 bases and J by 8 bases, with 19 bases between them. In DNA form, the CDR3 reads TGTGCCAGTAGTATTATGGCCTCGACGGGAAAAGAAGCTTTCTTT. Translating gives CASSIMASTGKEAFF.

Comment on this clonotype: The CDR3 end shows no conserved phenylalanine or tryptophan, and so a read error is likely. No DNA is shown, since the ends of the CDR3 on it are uncertain; the CDR3 is the one TCRdb lists. V usage is TRBV19 and J usage is TRBJ2-1; the table's D call of TRBD1 was not tested on the DNA. The germline gives CDR1 LNHDA, CDR2 SQIVND (reference sequence). Termini included, the CDR3 measures 8 amino acids. CDR3 sequence: CASSRTGP.

This clonotype was picked up many times. The rearrangement links TRBV4-1 to TRBJ2-7; TRBD2 agrees at 12 bases. This CDR3 region has 18 residues. Trimming cost V 1 base and J 7 bases; bases outside gene matches: 14. Germline loops: CDR1 MGHRA, CDR2 YSYEKL. This CDR3 is CASSQGWLRLAGVGEQYF. CDR3 bases: TGCGCCAGCAGCCAAGGCTGGCTCAGACTAGCGGGAGTTGGGGAGCAGTACTTC.

About this clonotype: Lacking the conserved final phenylalanine or tryptophan, this CDR3 likely reflects a read error. The CDR3 here is CAISELASEQYL. The CDR3 region has the DNA TGTGCCATCAGTGAGTTGGCGAGCGAGCAGTACCTC. The chain is built from TRBV10-3 and TRBJ2-7; D gene unclear. V dropped 1 base and J dropped 6 bases, with 7 bases sitting between them. The CDR3 runs 12 residues. Per the germline V gene, CDR1 is ENHRY and CDR2 is SYGVKD.

This clonotype was counted ten times or more. The rearrangement joins TRBV4-2 to TRBJ1-2; tentative D call: TRBD1 (5 bases). The CDR3 runs to 18 residues. Germline V gene data show CDR1 as LGHNA and CDR2 as YNFKEQ. V was pared by 3 bases and J by 3 bases, with 23 bases between. The CDR3 sequence is CASSHPQPFLRGDYGYTF. CDR3 coding DNA: TGTGCCAGCAGCCACCCCCAACCTTTCCTGAGGGGTGACTATGGCTACACCTTC.

The chain links TRBV19 to TRBJ1-1; no definite D call. The CDR3 length is 12 residues. With 9 bases removed from V and 0 bases from J, the gap between germline ends came to 8 bases. The germline V gene encodes CDR1 LNHDA and CDR2 SQIVND (reference sequence). CDR3 coding DNA: TGTGCCAGCCGTACTTTGAACACTGAAGCTTTCTTT. This encodes CASRTLNTEAFF.

This clonotype showed up just once. This chain joins TRBV11-1 and TRBJ2-5; D ambiguous. The CDR3 totals 14 residues. Germline CDR1 reads SGHAT; CDR2 reads FQDESV (reference sequence). The V end was cut by 2 bases, the J end by 2 bases, with 9 bases between. The CDR3 reads CASSLSYWQETQYF. CDR3 DNA: TGTGCCAGCAGCTTATCGTACTGGCAAGAGACCCAGTACTTC.

This clonotype was detected many times. J is TRBJ2-7 and V is TRBV7-8; 9 bases are a match to TRBD1. Germline assignment: CDR1 SGHVS and CDR2 FQNEAQ. Unmatched junction bases numbered 1, after V lost 6 bases and J lost 4 bases. This CDR3 has 12 residues. CDR3 sequence: CASRGTGYEQYF. Written as DNA, the CDR3 is TGTGCCAGCAGGGGGACAGGGTACGAGCAGTACTTC.

This clonotype was detected once. V gene TRBV9 combines with J gene TRBJ2-5; D is perhaps TRBD2 (5 bases). Trimming removed 4 bases at V and 5 bases at J, with 15 bases between. The CDR3 runs to 14 residues. The germline gives CDR1 SGDLS, CDR2 YYNGEE. CDR3 coding DNA: TGTGCCAGCAGCTTTGGAGTATGGAGGGAGACCCAGTACTTC. The encoded protein is CASSFGVWRETQYF.